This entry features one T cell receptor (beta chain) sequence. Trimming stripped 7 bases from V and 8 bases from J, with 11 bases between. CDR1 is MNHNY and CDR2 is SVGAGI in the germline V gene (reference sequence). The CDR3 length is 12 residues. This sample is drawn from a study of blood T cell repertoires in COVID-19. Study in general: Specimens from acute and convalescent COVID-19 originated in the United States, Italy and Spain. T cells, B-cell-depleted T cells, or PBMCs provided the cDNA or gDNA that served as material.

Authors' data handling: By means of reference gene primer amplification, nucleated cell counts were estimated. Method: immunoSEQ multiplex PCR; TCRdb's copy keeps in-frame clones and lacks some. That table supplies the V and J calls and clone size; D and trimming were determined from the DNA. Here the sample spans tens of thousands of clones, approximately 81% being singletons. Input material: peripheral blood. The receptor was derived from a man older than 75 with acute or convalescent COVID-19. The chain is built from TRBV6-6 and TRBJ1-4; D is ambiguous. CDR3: CASTTGREKLFF. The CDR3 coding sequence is TGTGCCAGCACCACGGGTCGGGAAAAACTGTTTTTT.